This T cell receptor beta chain was identified during a study of shared clonotypes between healthy human individuals. Profiled with immunoSEQ multiplex PCR; TCRdb holds only in-frame clones, not every one. There are about 1 million clones in the sample; 60% to 80% occur only once, and about 1.5% lies in the top ten. The CDR3 contains 15 residues. The germline gives CDR1 MDHEN, CDR2 SYDVKM. The J segment lost 3 bases and the V segment lost 5 bases, leaving 9 bases of the junction unmatched. The sequence derives from a man younger than 35 in good health. What was sequenced was memory CD4+ T cells sorted from blood. Subset meaning: CD45RA-negative fraction. This chain uses TRBV28 with TRBJ2-7, with 8 bases lining up with TRBD1. CDR3 DNA sequence: TGTGCCAGCAGTACCTTGGACAGGGTTGTCTACGAGCAGTACTTC. Amino acid sequence: CASSTLDRVVYEQYF.